This T cell receptor beta chain originates from a study of early T cells in non-severe SARS-CoV-2 infection. This clonotype was counted between two and nine times. A single record per CDR3 protein comes from TCRdb applying MiXCR to the 5' RACE reads. The sample lists approximately 52,000 distinct CDR3 sequences; roughly 8.2% were seen once. This receptor was identified in an adult who was a healthcare worker with PCR-confirmed SARS-CoV-2 infection or an uninfected control (not recorded which). Sequencing input: whole blood.

CDR3 in amino acids: CASSLNRIDTGELFF. In nucleotides, the CDR3 is TGTGCCAGCAGCTTAAATCGGATAGACACCGGGGAGCTGTTTTTT. The chain has TRBV7-3 and TRBJ2-2; unclear D gene. Germline V lookup: CDR1 SGHTA, CDR2 FQGTGA. CDR3 size: 15 residues. V lost 1 base to trimming and J lost 3 bases, with 9 bases between them.